This TCR beta chain was found in a study of blood T cells in healthy people across ages. A second PCR, run for roughly 7 to 12 cycles, used a sample-barcoded 5' primer plus a J-beta primer mix. From the 5' RACE reads, TCRdb called clonotypes with MiXCR, one entry per CDR3 protein. The table shows around 1,500,000 distinct CDR3 sequences, with roughly 30% occurring only once. In terms of origin and age, donors were healthy Caucasian individuals from Russia aged about 6 to 90. The V segment lost 5 bases and the J segment 5 bases; nucleotides outside the gene matches: 13. CDR3 length: 17 residues. This chain joins TRBV12-3 or TRBV12-4 and TRBJ2-2; 8 nucleotides align to TRBD2. This sequence was found in a woman in her twenties or thirties in good health. Material: blood. As DNA, the CDR3 is TGTGCCAGCAGTCCCCTACACAGCGGGGGAAGGACCGGGGAGCTGTTTTTT. This translates into CASSPLHSGGRTGELFF.